The rows below give T cell receptor beta chains drawn from one sample of a study of CD8 T cells in Susac syndrome. TCRdb analysed the immunoSEQ multiplex PCR reads with MiXCR anew, one entry per CDR3 protein. Here the sample spans some 200,000 distinct CDR3 sequences, around 95% being singletons. The specimen was CD4+ T cells from PBMCs. Source of these receptors: a human donor with Susac syndrome. Each CDR3 is given with its conserved first and last residue. A D gene is named only where the DNA matches it firmly. Size is omitted from some rows. Given values are once, few, many or a class for expanded clones.

size	D	V	J	length	CDR3	DNA
NA	TRBD1	TRBV13	TRBJ1-2	12	CASSTRQGGYTF	TGTGCCAGCAGCACCCGACAGGGAGGCTACACCTTC
NA	NA	TRBV7-2	TRBJ1-2	15	CASSSDSSSNYGYTF	TGTGCCAGCAGCTCAGACAGTTCCTCTAACTATGGCTACACCTTC
once	TRBD2	TRBV12-3/TRBV12-4	TRBJ2-7	19	CASRGGDYTITGAGYEQYF	TGTGCCAGCCGGGGGGGGGACTATACTATTACCGGTGCGGGCTACGAGCAGTACTTC
once	NA	TRBV12-3/TRBV12-4	TRBJ1-1	16	CASSLAGEVGDTEAFF	TGTGCCAGCAGTTTAGCTGGGGAAGTGGGAGACACTGAAGCTTTCTTT
NA	NA	TRBV29-1	TRBJ2-7	11	CSVLISQAQYF	TGCAGCGTTCTCATATCCCAGGCTCAGTACTTC
NA	NA	TRBV4-1	TRBJ1-2	14	CASSQDRSLYDYTF	TGCGCCAGCAGCCAAGATCGGAGCTTATATGACTACACCTTC
NA	TRBD1	TRBV3-1	TRBJ1-1	14	CASSAQGADTEAFF	TGTGCCAGCAGCGCACAGGGGGCAGACACTGAAGCTTTCTTT
NA	NA	TRBV2	TRBJ2-1	12	CATQEGANEQFF	TGTGCCACCCAAGAGGGAGCCAATGAGCAGTTCTTC
NA	TRBD1	TRBV19	TRBJ2-2	15	CASSIGQGAPGELFF	TGTGCCAGTAGTATAGGACAGGGGGCGCCCGGGGAGCTGTTTTTT
NA	NA	TRBV20-1	TRBJ2-7	13	CSARDSVSYEQYF	TGCAGTGCTAGAGATTCGGTAAGCTACGAGCAGTACTTC
NA	NA	TRBV30	TRBJ1-2	12	CAWTGSSYGYTF	TGTGCCTGGACAGGGTCCAGTTATGGCTACACCTTC